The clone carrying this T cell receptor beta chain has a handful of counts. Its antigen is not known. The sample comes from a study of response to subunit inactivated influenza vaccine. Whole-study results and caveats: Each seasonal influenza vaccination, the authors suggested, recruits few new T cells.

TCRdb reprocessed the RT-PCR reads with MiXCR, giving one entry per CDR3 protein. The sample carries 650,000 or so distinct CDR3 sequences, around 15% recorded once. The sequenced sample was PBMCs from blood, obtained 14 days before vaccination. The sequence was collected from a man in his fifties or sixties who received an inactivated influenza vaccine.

The CDR3 here is CASGTVGVGTGELFF. The DNA of the CDR3 is TGTGCCAGCGGTACCGTAGGGGTGGGCACCGGGGAGCTGTTTTTT. The gene calls are TRBV28 and TRBJ2-2; D is perhaps TRBD1 (5 bases). The germline V and J ends were trimmed by 8 bases and 4 bases, with 17 bases remaining between them. CDR1 and CDR2 from the germline V gene are MDHEN and SYDVKM. The CDR3 sequence is 15 residues long.